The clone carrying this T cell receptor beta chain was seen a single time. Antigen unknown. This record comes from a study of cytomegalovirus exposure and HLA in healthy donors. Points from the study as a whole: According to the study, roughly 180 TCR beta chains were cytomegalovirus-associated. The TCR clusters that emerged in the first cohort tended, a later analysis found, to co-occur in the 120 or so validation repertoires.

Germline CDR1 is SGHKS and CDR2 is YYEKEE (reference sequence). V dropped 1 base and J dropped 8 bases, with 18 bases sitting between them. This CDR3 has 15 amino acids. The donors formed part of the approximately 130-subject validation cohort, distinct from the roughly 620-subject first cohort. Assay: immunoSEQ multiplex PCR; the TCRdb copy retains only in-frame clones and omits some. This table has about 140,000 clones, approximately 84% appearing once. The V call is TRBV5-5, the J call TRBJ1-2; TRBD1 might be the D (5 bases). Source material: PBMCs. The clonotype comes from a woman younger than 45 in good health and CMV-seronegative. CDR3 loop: CASSLTGPLSRGYTF. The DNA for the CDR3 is TGTGCCAGCAGCTTGACAGGCCCCCTGAGTAGGGGCTACACCTTC.